Following are 22 T cell receptor beta chains from one sample sequenced in a study of beta chain features in type 1 diabetes. Sequencing targeted expressed TCRB transcripts, as all isolated RNA had been reverse transcribed. Data came from immunoSEQ multiplex PCR; TCRdb stores just in-frame clones and leaves some out. The table has about 650,000 clones, about an eighth seen once; the top ten hold 0.095% to 0.15%. No antigen has been assigned to these receptors. Study-wide points: Within each of all four CD4+ subsets, Type 1 diabetes patients had TCRB CDR3s that were moderately but significantly shorter.

Input material: naive CD4+ T cells from blood. The receptors shown here come from a man aged 30-40 years with type 1 diabetes.

The chain recombines TRBV29-1 with TRBJ2-7, with D unresolved. CDR3 size: 13 residues. Trimming took off 3 bases at V and 4 bases at J, with 13 bases between the two ends. The V gene's germline CDR1 is SQVTM and CDR2 ANQGSEA. CDR3 region: CSVDSPGGYEQYF. DNA of the CDR3: TGCAGCGTTGACAGTCCGGGTGGATACGAGCAGTACTTC.

The chain recombines TRBV7-2 with TRBJ1-2, with D possibly being TRBD1 (5 bases). Trimming removed 6 bases at V and 3 bases at J, with 11 bases between. The CDR3 runs to 13 residues. CDR1 and CDR2 from the germline V gene are SGHTA and FQGNSA. In DNA form, the CDR3 reads TGTGCCAGCAGTACCTTCAGGGACTATGGCTACACCTTC. This gives the protein CASSTFRDYGYTF.

Turning to this clone: At one of its ends the junction is not consistent with the germline gene, which may arise from a read error. The chain is built from TRBV5-6 and TRBJ2-1; 8 bases are shared with TRBD1. There are 13 residues in the CDR3. Germline CDR1 is SGHDT and CDR2 is YYEEEE. CDR3 region: CASSLDRANEQFF. The CDR3 nucleotides are TGTGCCAGCAGTTTGGACAGGGCGAATGAGCAGTTCTTC.

The gene calls are TRBV5-1 and TRBJ2-5; 9 nucleotides align to TRBD2. In germline, CDR1 is SGHRS, CDR2 YFSETQ. V lost 4 bases, J lost 2 bases, and 9 bases stayed unmatched. The CDR3 consists of 16 residues. In DNA form, the CDR3 reads TGCGCCAGCAGCCCTGGTGGCGGGGGGGTTCAAGAGACCCAGTACTTC. It encodes CASSPGGGGVQETQYF.

The J gene is TRBJ2-7, the V gene TRBV4-2; D remains ambiguous. The V end was cut by 0 bases, the J end by 0 bases, with 12 bases between. This CDR3 is built from 16 residues. The germline V gene encodes CDR1 LGHNA and CDR2 YNFKEQ. The CDR3 DNA follows: TGTGCCAGCAGCCAAGAGGATCAGGCCCGCTCCTACGAGCAGTACTTC. Protein: CASSQEDQARSYEQYF.

This clone has ten or more counts. The chain has TRBV7-9 and TRBJ2-2, with D possibly TRBD2 on 6 matching bases. The germline gives CDR1 SEHNR, CDR2 FQNEAQ (reference sequence). V lost 5 bases and J lost 5, with 21 bases in between. This CDR3 has 17 residues. As DNA, the CDR3 is TGTGCCAGCAGCACCACCCCGGGACTGTCCGTTACCGGGGAGCTGTTTTTT. It codes for CASSTTPGLSVTGELFF.

The gene calls are TRBV11-1 and TRBJ2-1; the D gene is possibly TRBD1 (5 bases). Trimming pared 2 bases from V and 13 bases from J, leaving 18 bases between. The germline gives CDR1 SGHAT, CDR2 FQDESV (reference sequence). There are 14 residues in the CDR3. The CDR3 spells CASSLQDNLSFQFF. In DNA, the CDR3 is TGTGCCAGCAGCTTACAGGACAACTTAAGTTTTCAGTTCTTC.

The CDR3 DNA sequence: TGCGCCAGCAGCCTCCGGGGACCCCGGGCGTACTTC. It specifies CASSLRGPRAYF. This chain connects TRBV23-1 to TRBJ2-7; perhaps D is TRBD1 or TRBD2 (5 bases each). TRBV23-1 has ORF status, its function being uncertain. The CDR3 contains 12 residues. Trimming shortened V by 6 bases and J by 12 bases, and 18 bases separated the two germline ends.

This clone was seen more than once but under ten times. This chain links TRBV11-2 with TRBJ2-1; D possibly corresponds to TRBD2 (7 bases). This CDR3 has 14 amino acids. CDR1 is SGHAT, CDR2 FQNNGV, per germline. Trimming removed 4 bases at V and 9 bases at J, with 16 bases between. The CDR3 is CASSSPGGPSEQFF. In DNA form, the CDR3 reads TGTGCCAGCAGCTCGCCCGGGGGGCCTAGTGAGCAGTTCTTC.

This rearrangement joins TRBV18 to TRBJ1-2, with D maybe TRBD1 (6 bases). The ends were cut back, 1 base at V and 6 bases at J, with 6 bases in the middle. Germline CDR1 KGHSH, CDR2 LQKENI. This CDR3 region has 12 residues. In DNA, the CDR3 is TGTGCCAGCTCACCACGGGGGCATGGCTACACCTTC. This codes for CASSPRGHGYTF.

This CDR3 is CASSLAGQGIYEQYF. The CDR3, as DNA: TGTGCCAGCAGCTTAGCGGGACAGGGTATCTACGAGCAGTACTTC. This chain links TRBV7-3 with TRBJ2-7; 9 positions agree with TRBD1. Per germline, CDR1 SGHTA and CDR2 FQGTGA. The CDR3 spans 15 residues. J gave up 3 bases and V 2 bases, and 5 bases lay outside the gene matches.

This clone was counted ten times or more. This sequence joins TRBV30 and TRBJ2-5; D not certain. The germline CDR1 and CDR2 sequences are GTSNPN and SVGIG (reference sequence). CDR3 size: 13 residues. V dropped 2 bases and J dropped 4 bases, with 11 bases sitting between them. CDR3 loop: CAWSPLTPETQYF. DNA for the CDR3: TGTGCCTGGAGTCCCCTGACACCAGAGACCCAGTACTTC.

The chain's CDR3 is CSARRDYGYTF. CDR3 coding DNA: TGCAGTGCGCGGAGGGACTATGGCTACACCTTC. The chain employs TRBV20-1 and TRBJ1-2; D is undetermined. In germline, CDR1 is DFQATT, CDR2 SNEGSKA (reference sequence). V was pared by 6 bases and J by 3 bases, with 8 bases between. The CDR3 totals 11 residues.

The genes are TRBV10-3 and TRBJ2-3; the match to TRBD2 covers 7 bases. The CDR3 is 14 amino acids. The V gene's germline CDR1 is ENHRY and CDR2 SYGVKD. V lost 3 bases, J lost 4 bases, and 4 bases stayed unmatched. The CDR3 spells CAISDSGRADTQYF. The CDR3 bases are TGTGCCATCAGTGATTCGGGGAGGGCAGATACGCAGTATTTT.

This clone occurred a few times. The J gene is TRBJ1-1, the V gene TRBV9; maybe TRBD1 (5 bases). Germline V gene sequence: CDR1 SGDLS, CDR2 YYNGEE. Trimming removed 0 bases at V and 9 bases at J, with 9 bases between. The CDR3 has 12 amino acids. The chain's CDR3 is CASSVVEGKAFF. The CDR3 DNA reads as TGTGCCAGCAGCGTAGTGGAGGGGAAAGCTTTCTTT. Variable domain in full (rest from reference TRBV9 and TRBJ1-1): DSGVTQTPKHLITATGQRVTLRCSPRSGDLSVYWYQQSLDQGLQFLIQYYNGEERAKGNILERFSAQQFPDLHSELNLSSLELGDSALYFCASSVVEGKAFFGQGTRLTVV.

Only a few counts were recorded for this clone. Distinct nucleotide sequences in the sample also encode this CDR3. This chain connects TRBV18 to TRBJ2-7; D is uncertain. This CDR3 has 13 residues. Trimming cost V 3 bases and J 1 base, with 7 bases left between them. Germline V gene sequence: CDR1 KGHSH, CDR2 LQKENI. In DNA form, the CDR3 reads TGTGCCAGCTCACCCTCAGGTTCCTACGAGCAGTACTTC. It encodes CASSPSGSYEQYF.

This clone showed up just a few times. The chain recombines TRBV19 with TRBJ2-1; D is unclear. CDR3 size: 17 residues. Germline-derived CDR1 and CDR2 are LNHDA and SQIVND (reference sequence). V dropped 4 bases and J dropped 0 bases, with 16 bases sitting between them. CDR3 residues: CASSNLLSANSYNEQFF. The CDR3 bases are TGTGCCAGTAGTAATCTTCTCAGTGCTAACTCCTACAATGAGCAGTTCTTC.

The chain carries TRBV29-1 and TRBJ2-3; the match to TRBD1 covers 9 bases. V lost 2 bases and J lost 4; bases outside the gene matches: 7. The length of the CDR3 is 15 residues. Germline assignment: CDR1 SQVTM and CDR2 ANQGSEA. The DNA for the CDR3 is TGCAGCGTTGAAAAATGGGACAGGGCCCCAGATACGCAGTATTTT. This translates into CSVEKWDRAPDTQYF.

On this clone itself: The same CDR3 is also encoded by other DNA sequences in this sample. The rearrangement joins TRBV10-3 to TRBJ2-7, with 10 positions matching TRBD1. The J segment lost 2 bases and the V segment lost 7 bases, leaving 5 bases of the junction unmatched. CDR3 size: 14 residues. Germline V gives CDR1 ENHRY, CDR2 SYGVKD. The CDR3 coding sequence is TGTGCCATCAACCCCGGGACAGGGGCCTACGAGCAGTACTTC. Translation: CAINPGTGAYEQYF.

The CDR3 loop reads CASIRGRQPLYEQYF. CDR3 DNA: TGTGCCAGCATCCGAGGGAGACAGCCACTCTACGAGCAGTACTTC. The chain is built from TRBV2 and TRBJ2-7, with D possibly being TRBD1 or TRBD2 (5 bases each). Germline V gives CDR1 SNHLY, CDR2 FYNNEI. The CDR3 has 15 residues. Trimming removed 7 bases at V and 3 bases at J, with 19 bases between.

The table lists this clone with a few counts. V is TRBV5-1 and J is TRBJ2-7; TRBD1 matches 9 bases. V lost 0 bases and J lost 4; bases outside the gene matches: 8. The CDR3 length is 16 residues. Germline CDR1 SGHRS, CDR2 YFSETQ. CDR3 sequence reads: CASSLGAGTGRYEQYF. The DNA of the CDR3 is TGCGCCAGCAGCTTGGGTGCTGGGACAGGGAGGTACGAGCAGTACTTC.

V usage is TRBV9 and J usage is TRBJ2-1, with D tentatively TRBD1 or TRBD2 (6 bases each). The germline V and J ends were trimmed by 0 bases and 12 bases, with 16 bases remaining between them. CDR1 SGDLS and CDR2 YYNGEE come from the germline V gene. The CDR3 has 14 residues. CDR3 in amino acids: CASSVEWGAVGQFF. The CDR3 DNA sequence: TGTGCCAGCAGCGTAGAGTGGGGGGCCGTAGGGCAGTTCTTC.